Listed below are T cell receptor beta chains from one sample, sequenced in a study of PD-1 blockade in classical Hodgkin lymphoma. Some clones are missing from TCRdb's copy, which holds only in-frame ones; the method was immunoSEQ multiplex PCR. The repertoire holds about 19,000 clones, around 84% seen once, with about 6.3% in the top ten. The sequenced sample was peripheral blood mononuclear cells (PBMCs), obtained at baseline. The origin of the receptors is a human donor with classical Hodgkin lymphoma. The conserved cysteine and the conserved F or W are not part of the CDR3 here. A D gene is named only where the DNA matches it firmly.

v_gene,d_gene,CDR3aa
TRBV5-5,.,ASSLGLRGRGEKLF
TRBV10-3,.,AISESLVGRGYTQY
TRBV6-5,.,ASSALGEINEKLF
TRBV6-1,.,ASSYQGLADTQY
TRBV18,.,ASSPGGTTDTQY
TRBV15,.,ATSRDIMENTEAF
TRBV11-1,.,ASSWTAQNTGELF
TRBV7-9,TRBD1,ASSSIGGRGREGEKLF
TRBV7-6,.,ASSLVPVDTQY
TRBV7-9,.,ASSSHLGSYNSPLH
TRBV5-1,.,ASSLGWGSTDTQY
TRBV19,.,ASSIDKEGPDEAF
TRBV30,TRBD1,ASRGIQGGDEKLF
TRBV5-1,.,ASSPGQSYEQY
TRBV5-1,.,ASSPGTGNTEAF
TRBV2,.,ASTRTPSYEQY
TRBV27,.,ASSRDRTGGTDTQY
TRBV30,.,AWRNRKIGGYT
TRBV2,.,ACQSDIYYEQY
TRBV6-1,.,ASDSFFETYEQY
TRBV15,.,ATSRGLGAWQPQH
TRBV5-8,.,ASSLYEKGGMDQPQH
TRBV18,.,ASPKDPGMNTEAF
TRBV6-5,.,ASSYSMSGNTIY
TRBV4-3,.,ASSQDIGSGANVLT
TRBV28,TRBD1,ASSPLDRVNGYT
TRBV7-2,TRBD1,ASSLARQGFTSNEKLF
TRBV7-9,TRBD1,ASSSYRGRETQY
TRBV6-5,TRBD2,ASSPGLANYEQY
TRBV28,.,ASSLKGPNTEAF
TRBV11-2,.,ASSLSGERNTIY
TRBV2,TRBD1,ASIGTGRKNSPLH
TRBV11-2,TRBD1,ASSATDRDYGYT
TRBV7-3,.,ASSLFGDYGYT